This T cell receptor beta chain comes out of a study of vaccination and CD4 T cells after COVID-19. Study as a whole: Two of the convalescents were Hispanic, and convalescents were six males and four females. The stimulus for the cells was overlapping spike peptides derived from SARS-CoV-2, HCoV-NL63, HCoV-OC43 and HCoV-229E.

Cultured CD4+ T-cell DNA underwent Oncomine TCR Beta short-read sequencing. One entry per CDR3 protein, called by TCRdb with MiXCR from the PCR reads. The table has more than 11,000 distinct CDR3 sequences, less than 55% seen once; the top ten hold about 8.8%. Looked up from germline, CDR1 is MNHEY and CDR2 is SVGAGI. The CDR3 has 16 amino acids. The treatment was: approximately 11-day PBMC culture with coronavirus spike peptide pools or control peptides (ViraFEST assay). Points from the study as a whole: The cohort comprised relatively few convalescent patients, and no early post-infection timepoints were analyzed.

Comment on this clonotype: Its antigen is as yet unknown. A read error may account for a junction end that differs from germline.

The clonotype was recovered from a human donor who had recovered from COVID-19. V is TRBV6-5 and J is TRBJ1-2; 8 nucleotides agree with TRBD1. The sample consisted of CD4+ T cells from blood, cultured in vitro. This CDR3 reads CVSSYSVQGAAYGYTF. CDR3 sequence (DNA): TGTGTCAGCAGTTACTCGGTCCAGGGGGCGGCCTATGGCTACACCTTC.